This T cell receptor beta chain was sequenced in a study of response to subunit inactivated influenza vaccine. Study-wide results and limits: After each seasonal influenza vaccination, few new T cells are recruited, the authors suggested.

The table lists this clonotype with a count of one. What it recognizes is unknown. TCRdb independently ran MiXCR on the RT-PCR reads; one entry per CDR3 protein. The table includes some 800,000 distinct CDR3 sequences, roughly 20% detected once. The CDR3 runs to 12 residues. V was trimmed by 11 bases and J by 1 base, leaving 8 bases between them. Germline V gives CDR1 MDHEN, CDR2 SYDVKM. The chain combines TRBV28 with TRBJ2-2; possible D gene TRBD2, 6 bases. The sequence was obtained from a man aged 45-60 years who received an inactivated influenza vaccine. Sequences were derived from PBMCs from blood, sampled 4 to 6 days after vaccination. CDR3 amino acids: CAVGGNTGELFF. CDR3 nucleotide sequence: TGTGCCGTCGGGGGGAACACCGGGGAGCTGTTTTTT.